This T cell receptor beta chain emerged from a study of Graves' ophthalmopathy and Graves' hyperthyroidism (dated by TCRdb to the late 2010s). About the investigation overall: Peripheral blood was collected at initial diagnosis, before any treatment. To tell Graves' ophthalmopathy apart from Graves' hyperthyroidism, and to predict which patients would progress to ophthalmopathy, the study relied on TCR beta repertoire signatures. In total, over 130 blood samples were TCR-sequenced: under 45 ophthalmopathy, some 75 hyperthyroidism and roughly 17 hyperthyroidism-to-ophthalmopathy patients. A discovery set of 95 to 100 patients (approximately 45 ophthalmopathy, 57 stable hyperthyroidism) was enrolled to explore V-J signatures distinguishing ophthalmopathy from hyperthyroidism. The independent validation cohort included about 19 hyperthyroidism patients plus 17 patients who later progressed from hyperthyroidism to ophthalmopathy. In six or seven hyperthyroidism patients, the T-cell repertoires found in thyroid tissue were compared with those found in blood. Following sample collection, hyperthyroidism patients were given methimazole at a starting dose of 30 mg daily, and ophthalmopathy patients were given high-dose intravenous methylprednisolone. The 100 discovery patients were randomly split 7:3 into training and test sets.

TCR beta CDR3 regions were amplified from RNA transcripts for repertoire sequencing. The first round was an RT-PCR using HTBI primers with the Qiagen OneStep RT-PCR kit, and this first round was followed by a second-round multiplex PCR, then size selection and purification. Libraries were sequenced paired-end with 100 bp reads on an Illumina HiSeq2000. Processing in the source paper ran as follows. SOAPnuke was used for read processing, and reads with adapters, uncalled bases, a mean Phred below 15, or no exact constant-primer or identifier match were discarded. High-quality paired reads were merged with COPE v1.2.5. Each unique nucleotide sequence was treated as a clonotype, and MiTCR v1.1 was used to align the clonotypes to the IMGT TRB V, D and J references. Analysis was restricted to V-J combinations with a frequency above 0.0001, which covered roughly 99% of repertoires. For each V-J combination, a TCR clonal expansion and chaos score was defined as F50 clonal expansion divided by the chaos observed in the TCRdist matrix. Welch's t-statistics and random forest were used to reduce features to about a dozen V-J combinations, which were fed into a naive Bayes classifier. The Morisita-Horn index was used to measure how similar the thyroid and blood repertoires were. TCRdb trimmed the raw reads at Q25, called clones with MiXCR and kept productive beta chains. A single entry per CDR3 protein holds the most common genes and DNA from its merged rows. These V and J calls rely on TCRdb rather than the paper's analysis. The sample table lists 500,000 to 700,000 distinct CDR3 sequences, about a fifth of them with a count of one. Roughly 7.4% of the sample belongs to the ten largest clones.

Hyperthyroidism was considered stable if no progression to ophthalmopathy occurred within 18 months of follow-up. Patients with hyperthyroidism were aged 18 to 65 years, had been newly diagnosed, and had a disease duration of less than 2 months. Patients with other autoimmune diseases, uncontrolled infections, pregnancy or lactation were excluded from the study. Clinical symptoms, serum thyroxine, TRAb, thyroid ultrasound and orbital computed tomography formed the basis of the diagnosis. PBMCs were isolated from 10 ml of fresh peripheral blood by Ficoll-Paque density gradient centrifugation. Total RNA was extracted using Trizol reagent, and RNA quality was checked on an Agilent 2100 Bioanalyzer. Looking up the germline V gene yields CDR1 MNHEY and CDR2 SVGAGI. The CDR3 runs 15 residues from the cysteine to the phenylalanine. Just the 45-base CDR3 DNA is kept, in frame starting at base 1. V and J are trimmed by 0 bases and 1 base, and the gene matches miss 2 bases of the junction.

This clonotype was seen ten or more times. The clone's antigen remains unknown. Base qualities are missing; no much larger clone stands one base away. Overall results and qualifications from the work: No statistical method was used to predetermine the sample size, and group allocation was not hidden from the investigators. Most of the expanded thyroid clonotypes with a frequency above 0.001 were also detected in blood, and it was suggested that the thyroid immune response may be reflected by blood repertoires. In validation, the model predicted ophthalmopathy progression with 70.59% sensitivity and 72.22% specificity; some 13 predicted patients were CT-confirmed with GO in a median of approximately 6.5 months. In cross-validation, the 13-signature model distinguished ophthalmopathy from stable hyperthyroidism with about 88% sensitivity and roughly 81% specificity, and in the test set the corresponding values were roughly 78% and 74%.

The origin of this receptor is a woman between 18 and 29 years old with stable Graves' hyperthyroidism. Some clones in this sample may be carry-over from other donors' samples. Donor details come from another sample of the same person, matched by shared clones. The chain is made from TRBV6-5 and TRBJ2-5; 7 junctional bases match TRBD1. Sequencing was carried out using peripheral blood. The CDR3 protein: CASSYSGTVQETQYF. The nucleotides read TGTGCCAGCAGTTACTCGGGGACAGTCCAAGAGACCCAGTACTTC.